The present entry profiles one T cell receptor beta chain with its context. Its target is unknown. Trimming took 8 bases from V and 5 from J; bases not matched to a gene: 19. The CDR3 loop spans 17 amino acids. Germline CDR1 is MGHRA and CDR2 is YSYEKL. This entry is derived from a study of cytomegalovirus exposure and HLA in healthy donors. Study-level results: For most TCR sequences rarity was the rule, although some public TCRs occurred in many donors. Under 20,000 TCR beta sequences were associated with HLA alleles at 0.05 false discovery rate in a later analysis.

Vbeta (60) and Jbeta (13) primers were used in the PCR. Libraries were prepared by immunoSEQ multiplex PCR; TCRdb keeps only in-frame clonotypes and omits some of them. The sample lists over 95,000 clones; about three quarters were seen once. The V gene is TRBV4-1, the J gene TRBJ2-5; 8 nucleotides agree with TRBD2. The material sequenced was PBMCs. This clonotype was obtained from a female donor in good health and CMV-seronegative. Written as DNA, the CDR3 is TGCGCCAGCGCAGTGGGCGGGGGGCCTCCGATGGGGGAGACCCAGTACTTC. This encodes CASAVGGGPPMGETQYF.